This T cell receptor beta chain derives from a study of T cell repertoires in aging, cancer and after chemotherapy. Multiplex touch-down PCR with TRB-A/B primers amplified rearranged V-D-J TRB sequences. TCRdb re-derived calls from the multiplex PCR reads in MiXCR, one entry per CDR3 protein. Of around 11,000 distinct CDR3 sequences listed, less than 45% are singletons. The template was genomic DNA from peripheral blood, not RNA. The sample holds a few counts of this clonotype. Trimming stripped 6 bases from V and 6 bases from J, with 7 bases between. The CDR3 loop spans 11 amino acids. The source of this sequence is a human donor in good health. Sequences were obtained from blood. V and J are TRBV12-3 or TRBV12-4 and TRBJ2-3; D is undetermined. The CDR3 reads CASSQGDTQYF. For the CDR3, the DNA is TGTGCCAGCAGCCAAGGGGATACGCAGTATTTT.